One sample yielded the 18 T cell receptor beta chains listed below, sequenced in a study of Graves' ophthalmopathy and Graves' hyperthyroidism. RNA transcripts were the template, and TCR beta CDR3 regions were amplified from them. HTBI primers primed a first-round RT-PCR, and a second-round multiplex PCR followed. Each CDR3 protein is one row after TCRdb ran MiXCR on the multiplex PCR reads. The profile shows about 590,000 distinct CDR3 sequences, approximately 37% of them singletons. Sample: peripheral blood or thyroid tissue (not recorded which). All receptors come from an adult man with Graves' hyperthyroidism.

This clonotype appeared a few times. This chain connects TRBV3-1 to TRBJ2-7; 9 nucleotides agree with TRBD1. The CDR3 extends over 14 amino acids. Germline values: CDR1 LGHDT, CDR2 YNNKEL (reference sequence). After removal of 7 bases from V and 3 bases from J, the junction contained 7 bases not matched to a gene. CDR3 DNA sequence: TGTGCCAGCACAGGCGGGACAGGGAACTACGAGCAGTACTTC. It specifies CASTGGTGNYEQYF.

The chain carries TRBV20-1 and TRBJ1-5; weak D call: TRBD1 (5 bases). Trimming shortened V by 1 base and J by 14 bases, and 15 bases separated the two germline ends. Germline values: CDR1 DFQATT, CDR2 SNEGSKA (reference sequence). This CDR3 comprises 12 residues. The CDR3 DNA follows: TGCAGTGCTAGAGCGAGACAGTTCTACGAGCATTTT. This translates into CSARARQFYEHF.

With respect to this clonotype: A much larger clone differs by one base, so this may be a read error. The CDR3, as DNA: TGTGCCAGCAGTGCTAGCTCCTATAATTCACCCCTCCACTTT. It is translated as CASSASSYNSPLHF. V and J are TRBV25-1 and TRBJ1-6; D is unresolved. The germline CDR1 and CDR2 sequences are MGHDK and SYGVNS. The CDR3 length is 14 residues. The V end lost 4 bases, the J end lost 0 bases, and 4 bases lay between the germline ends.

This clonotype was seen more than once but under ten times. The J gene is TRBJ1-4, the V gene TRBV3-1; D ambiguous. The germline V gene encodes CDR1 LGHDT and CDR2 YNNKEL (reference sequence). The CDR3 contains 13 residues. V was pared by 1 base and J by 6 bases, with 6 bases between. The CDR3 region is CASSQVKDEKLFF. The CDR3 DNA follows: TGTGCCAGCAGCCAAGTTAAGGATGAAAAACTGTTTTTT.

The count of this clonotype is one. The chain recombines TRBV10-3 with TRBJ2-7; 7 bases map to TRBD2. This CDR3 comprises 13 residues. V was clipped by 2 bases and J by 6 bases; unmatched bases: 4. In germline, CDR1 is ENHRY, CDR2 SYGVKD. The CDR3 nucleotides read TGTGCCATCAGTGAGGGGAGGGTGTCCGAGCAGTACTTC. Protein product: CAISEGRVSEQYF.

The chain carries TRBV6-1 and TRBJ1-5; D gene uncertain. This CDR3 contains 14 residues. CDR1 MNHNS and CDR2 SASEGT come from the germline V gene. V lost 1 base to trimming and J lost 6 bases, with 10 bases between them. Written as DNA, the CDR3 is TGTGCCAGCAGTGAAGAGGGCCCCCCTCAGCCCCAGCATTTT. Protein: CASSEEGPPQPQHF.

The gene calls are TRBV6-6 and TRBJ1-5; no reliable D call. The CDR3 spans 16 residues. Per germline, CDR1 MNHNY and CDR2 SVGAGI (reference sequence). Deletions cut 5 bases from V and 4 bases from J, with 18 bases between. CDR3 DNA: TGTGCCAGCAGTACCCCTGGCATGGCGGAGAATCAGCCCCAGCATTTT. This encodes CASSTPGMAENQPQHF.

In DNA form, the CDR3 reads TGCAGTGCTAGAAGTGGTGGCGGCAACGAGCAGTACTTC. This translates into CSARSGGGNEQYF. V and J are TRBV20-1 and TRBJ2-7; D remains ambiguous. V gave up 2 bases and J gave up 5 bases, with 13 bases separating them. From germline, CDR1 is DFQATT and CDR2 SNEGSKA (reference sequence). This CDR3 spans 13 amino acids.

The rearrangement uses TRBV5-1 and TRBJ2-2; TRBD2 aligns across 11 bases. This CDR3 has 17 residues. V shed 7 bases and J 5 bases; nucleotides not matched to a gene: 13. Germline V lookup: CDR1 SGHRS, CDR2 YFSETQ. The CDR3 loop is CASGPRLAGSVTGELFF. In DNA, the CDR3 is TGCGCCAGCGGACCAAGACTAGCGGGATCCGTAACCGGGGAGCTGTTTTTT.

This clonotype has ten or more counts. This chain joins TRBV6-2 or TRBV6-3 and TRBJ2-7; D remains unclear. Germline CDR1 MNHEY, CDR2 SVGEGT. Trimming removed 3 bases at V and 2 bases at J, with 14 bases between. There are 15 residues in the CDR3. CDR3 sequence (DNA): TGTGCCAGCAGTTATGGCCCCAGAACCACCTACGAGCAGTACTTC. It translates to CASSYGPRTTYEQYF.

The chain joins TRBV5-2 to TRBJ1-3; the D call of TRBD1 is as the table states it, not checked on the DNA. TRBV5-2 is reported as a pseudogene. The CDR3 runs 15 residues. DNA of the CDR3: TGTGCCAGCAACCTGGGAAGACAGGGGAGAAACACCATATATTTT. It codes for CASNLGRQGRNTIYF.

This rearrangement joins TRBV5-1 to TRBJ1-1; perhaps TRBD1 as D (5 bases). CDR1 is SGHRS, CDR2 YFSETQ, per germline. CDR3 size: 15 residues. Trimming took 4 bases from V and 1 from J, leaving 14 bases between them. CDR3: CASSIGRGGNTEAFF. CDR3 DNA sequence: TGCGCCAGCAGCATTGGTAGGGGTGGGAACACTGAAGCTTTCTTT.

V is TRBV5-1 and J is TRBJ1-3; 7 bases agree with TRBD1. The CDR3 consists of 16 residues. Germline V gene data show CDR1 as SGHRS and CDR2 as YFSETQ. Unmatched junction bases numbered 9, after V lost 4 bases and J lost 2 bases. The CDR3 loop reads CASSVGQAGTGNTIYF. Here the CDR3 DNA reads TGCGCCAGCAGCGTCGGACAGGCGGGCACTGGAAACACCATATATTTT.

This clonotype was picked up many times. CDR3 sequence (DNA): TGTGCCAGCAGCTCTTCTTCCCGGACGGGCGAAGCTTTCTTT. Its translation: CASSSSSRTGEAFF. J is TRBJ1-1 and V is TRBV12-3 or TRBV12-4; no definite D call. This CDR3 has 14 amino acids. V was clipped by 6 bases and J by 8 bases, with 19 bases between them.

This chain uses TRBV20-1 with TRBJ2-1; TRBD1 matches 11 bases. J lost 4 bases, V lost 0 bases, and 2 bases had no gene match. This CDR3 is 15 amino acids long. The germline V gene has CDR1 DFQATT and CDR2 SNEGSKA (reference sequence). CDR3 loop: CSARDGTGGYNEQFF. In DNA form, the CDR3 reads TGCAGTGCTAGAGATGGGACAGGGGGGTACAATGAGCAGTTCTTC.

The chain uses TRBV2 and TRBJ1-1; TRBD1 agrees at 9 bases. After removal of 6 bases from V and 4 bases from J, the junction contained 15 bases not matched to a gene. The CDR3 loop spans 17 amino acids. The germline V gene encodes CDR1 SNHLY and CDR2 FYNNEI. The chain's CDR3 is CASSPTGGGAGVTEAFF. As DNA, the CDR3 is TGTGCCAGCAGCCCGACAGGGGGGGGGGCGGGTGTCACTGAAGCTTTCTTT. Using reference TRBV2 and TRBJ1-1 for the parts outside the CDR3, the full variable domain is EPEVTQTPSHQVTQMGQEVILRCVPISNHLYFYWYRQILGQKVEFLVSFYNNEISEKSEIFDDQFSVERPDGSNFTLKIRSTKLEDSAMYFCASSPTGGGAGVTEAFFGQGTRLTVV.

The table lists this clonotype with many counts. This sequence joins TRBV12-3 or TRBV12-4 and TRBJ1-1; 7 nucleotides agree with TRBD1. With V trimmed by 1 base and J by 2 bases, 4 bases remained unmatched. This CDR3 spans 15 amino acids. The CDR3 DNA is TGTGCCAGCAGTTTAGTGAGGGGGCGAAACACTGAAGCTTTCTTT. This codes for CASSLVRGRNTEAFF.

V usage is TRBV7-2 and J usage is TRBJ2-6, with 8 bases that match TRBD1. Germline assignment: CDR1 SGHTA and CDR2 FQGNSA. This CDR3 region has 12 residues. V gave up 5 bases and J gave up 10 bases; unmatched junction bases: 1. The CDR3 region has the DNA TGTGCCAGCAGCACAGGGGGGAACGTCCTGACTTTC. This gives the protein CASSTGGNVLTF.